One and the same sample provided the 26 T cell receptor beta chains below, sequenced in a study of blood T cell repertoires in COVID-19 (dated by TCRdb to 2019 to 2021). Libraries were made using the immunoSEQ multiplex PCR assay. TCRdb retrieved this table from immuneACCESS and kept in-frame rearrangements only. Not all clones are present; in checked studies, unresolved V genes account for under half, and no reason is known for the remainder. The sample has roughly 48,000 clones on record, around nine tenths of them singletons. The top ten hold 13% to 15% of the sample. Sequencing was carried out using peripheral blood. The receptor set was obtained from a human donor in a cohort sampled during active COVID-19.

The chain carries TRBV29-1 and TRBJ2-1, with D possibly being TRBD1 (6 bases). This CDR3 region has 11 residues. The V gene's germline CDR1 is SQVTM and CDR2 ANQGSEA. V was clipped by 7 bases and J by 15 bases, with 19 bases between them. CDR3 nucleotide sequence: TGCAGCGACCTATCTCGGGACACCCCGTTCTTC. Translation gives CSDLSRDTPFF.

The gene calls are TRBV12-5 and TRBJ2-3; 13 nucleotides line up with TRBD2. Germline V gene lookup returns CDR1 LGHNT and CDR2 FRNRAP. The CDR3 covers 16 residues. V dropped 6 bases and J dropped 7; count of bases not matched to a gene: 10. The CDR3 nucleotides read TGTGCTAGTGGCCCTACCGGACTAGCGGGGGTGAATACGCAGTATTTT. Translation: CASGPTGLAGVNTQYF.

This chain connects TRBV19 to TRBJ1-1; TRBD1 is a possible D gene (5 bases). CDR1 and CDR2 from the germline V gene are LNHDA and SQIVND (reference sequence). CDR3 length: 14 residues. V lost 7 bases and J 0 bases, leaving 12 bases between the germline ends. This CDR3 reads CASKTASLNTEAFF. In nucleotides, the CDR3 is TGTGCCAGTAAGACAGCCTCATTGAACACTGAAGCTTTCTTT.

The chain links TRBV5-1 to TRBJ1-1; 7 bases line up with TRBD1. This CDR3 is 15 amino acids long. Trimming took 4 bases from V and 6 from J; bases not matched to a gene: 12. The germline gives CDR1 SGHRS, CDR2 YFSETQ. CDR3 region: CASSTQGPRLAEAFF. The CDR3 region has the DNA TGCGCCAGCAGCACACAGGGGCCCCGCCTGGCTGAAGCTTTCTTT.

The chain has TRBV19 and TRBJ2-2; a possible D gene is TRBD1 (6 bases). CDR3 length: 15 residues. Germline loops: CDR1 LNHDA, CDR2 SQIVND (reference sequence). With 4 bases removed from V and 8 bases from J, the gap between germline ends came to 17 bases. The CDR3 DNA sequence: TGTGCCAGTAGTAGTCTCGGCCAGGGGAGAGGGGAGCTGTTTTTT. It yields the protein CASSSLGQGRGELFF.

This clone has more than one count but fewer than ten. V usage is TRBV5-6 and J usage is TRBJ1-1, with D perhaps TRBD1 (5 bases). Trimming removed 4 bases from V and 4 bases from J, with 14 bases in between. Germline loops: CDR1 SGHDT, CDR2 YYEEEE. The CDR3 is 14 residues long. CDR3 coding DNA: TGTGCCAGCAGCCTCGGGGGAGTCGGCACTGAAGCTTTCTTT. This sequence encodes CASSLGGVGTEAFF. The full variable domain, with the rest looked up from reference TRBV5-6 and TRBJ1-1, is DAGVTQSPTHLIKTRGQQVTLRCSPKSGHDTVSWYQQALGQGPQFIFQYYEEEERQRGNFPDRFSGHQFPNYSSELNVNALLLGDSALYLCASSLGGVGTEAFFGQGTRLTVV.

The CDR3 reads CASRGLAGHASTDTQYF. As DNA, the CDR3 is TGTGCCAGCAGGGGACTAGCGGGGCACGCTAGCACAGATACGCAGTATTTT. The gene calls are TRBV21-1 and TRBJ2-3; TRBD2, the table's D call, lacks a check against the DNA. TRBV21-1 is recorded as a pseudogene. This CDR3 has 17 amino acids.

The rearrangement uses TRBV6-6 and TRBJ1-5; D might be TRBD1 (6 bases). The ends were cut back, 4 bases at V and 3 bases at J, with 10 bases in the middle. The CDR3 length is 14 residues. CDR1 MNHNY and CDR2 SVGAGI come from the germline V gene (reference sequence). CDR3 nucleotides: TGTGCCAGCAGTTCTTGGACAGCCAATCAGCCCCAGCATTTT. This codes for CASSSWTANQPQHF.

This chain links TRBV19 with TRBJ1-1; TRBD1 aligns across 7 bases. The CDR3 length is 16 residues. Per germline, CDR1 LNHDA and CDR2 SQIVND (reference sequence). With 3 bases clipped from V and 3 bases from J, the junction kept 10 bases outside the gene matches. The CDR3 coding sequence is TGTGCCAGTAGTATTTGGGCGACAGGGCGGGACACTGAAGCTTTCTTT. It encodes CASSIWATGRDTEAFF.

The gene calls are TRBV12-5 and TRBJ2-7, with 7 bases matching TRBD1. From germline, CDR1 is LGHNT and CDR2 FRNRAP. This CDR3 is 15 amino acids long. J lost 7 bases, V lost 4 bases, and 13 bases had no gene match. The CDR3 here is CASGSALTGSREQYF. The CDR3 DNA reads TGTGCTAGTGGTTCGGCTCTGACAGGGTCTCGGGAGCAGTACTTC. Full variable domain (missing parts from reference TRBV12-5 and TRBJ2-7): DARVTQTPRHKVTEMGQEVTMRCQPILGHNTVFWYRQTMMQGLELLAYFRNRAPLDDSGMPKDRFSAEMPDATLATLKIQPSEPRDSAVYFCASGSALTGSREQYFGPGTRLTVT.

This clone appeared a few times. The J gene is TRBJ2-7, the V gene TRBV2; D is uncertain. Germline V CDR1 and CDR2: SNHLY, FYNNEI. The CDR3 has 14 residues. V was cut by 3 bases and J by 2 bases, with 11 bases left in between. CDR3 protein: CASSDRRLPYEQYF. The CDR3 DNA sequence: TGTGCCAGCAGTGACCGGCGACTGCCCTACGAGCAGTACTTC.

This clone has a single count. J is TRBJ1-5 and V is TRBV7-2; D gene ambiguous. With 5 bases removed from V and 6 bases from J, the gap between germline ends came to 14 bases. Germline CDR1 reads SGHTA; CDR2 reads FQGNSA. The CDR3 contains 14 residues. The CDR3 loop is CASSLPEGGQPQHF. The CDR3, as DNA: TGTGCCAGCAGCCTCCCCGAGGGCGGTCAGCCCCAGCATTTT. Filled out from reference TRBV7-2 and TRBJ1-5, the complete variable domain reads GAGVSQSPSNKVTEKGKDVELRCDPISGHTALYWYRQSLGQGLEFLIYFQGNSAPDKSGLPSDRFSAERTGGSVSTLTIQRTQQEDSAVYLCASSLPEGGQPQHFGDGTRLSIL.

The chain employs TRBV11-2 and TRBJ2-3; 8 bases fit TRBD2. Trimming cost V 5 bases and J 2 bases; bases outside gene matches: 3. The CDR3 consists of 14 residues. Germline CDR1 SGHAT, CDR2 FQNNGV. In nucleotides, the CDR3 is TGTGCCAGCAGCCGGGGACTAGTCACAGATACGCAGTATTTT. Translation: CASSRGLVTDTQYF.

This sequence joins TRBV7-6 and TRBJ2-5; 11 bases map to TRBD2. The CDR3 consists of 15 residues. The ends lost 8 bases at V and 2 bases at J; junction bases unmatched: 7. In germline, CDR1 is SGHVS, CDR2 FNYEAQ. CDR3 sequence (DNA): TGTGCCAGCTCCACACTAGCGGGGGCGCAAGAGACCCAGTACTTC. This sequence encodes CASSTLAGAQETQYF.

This chain joins TRBV4-1 and TRBJ1-5; the D gene is possibly TRBD1 (6 bases). The CDR3 loop spans 15 amino acids. Germline values: CDR1 MGHRA, CDR2 YSYEKL. The ends were cut back, 4 bases at V and 6 bases at J, with 16 bases in the middle. The CDR3 DNA reads TGCGCCAGCAGCCCCCTAGCAGGGGCGAGTCAGCCCCAGCATTTT. It translates to CASSPLAGASQPQHF.

This clone is a singleton in its sample. The gene calls are TRBV9 and TRBJ1-2, with 7 bases that match TRBD1. There are 17 residues in the CDR3. V gave up 0 bases and J gave up 3 bases; unmatched junction bases: 11. Germline V CDR1 and CDR2: SGDLS, YYNGEE. The CDR3 coding sequence is TGTGCCAGCAGCGTAGTGGAAGGGGACGGACAGGACTATGGCTACACCTTC. Its protein product is CASSVVEGDGQDYGYTF.

The chain couples TRBV18 to TRBJ2-7, with 10 positions matching TRBD1. The CDR3 runs 16 residues. Trimming removed 2 bases from V and 6 bases from J; junction bases left unmatched: 10. The V gene's germline CDR1 is KGHSH and CDR2 LQKENI. For the CDR3, the DNA is TGTGCCAGCTCACCATCGGGGACCGGGACAGGGGCCGAGCAGTACTTC. Protein sequence: CASSPSGTGTGAEQYF.

This clone was seen only a few times. The rearrangement links TRBV2 to TRBJ1-5; tentatively, D is TRBD1 (5 bases). Trimming cost V 8 bases and J 5 bases, with 16 bases left between them. Germline V CDR1 and CDR2: SNHLY, FYNNEI. The CDR3 has 14 amino acids. The CDR3 protein is CASDDNAGYQPQHF. The CDR3 DNA is TGTGCCAGCGACGATAACGCAGGGTATCAGCCCCAGCATTTT.

The chain's CDR3 is CASSSFGEDTEAFF. In DNA, the CDR3 is TGCGCCAGCAGCTCATTTGGGGAGGACACTGAAGCTTTCTTT. This sequence joins TRBV5-1 and TRBJ1-1; no firm D call. Trimming stripped 3 bases from V and 3 bases from J, with 12 bases between. Germline assignment: CDR1 SGHRS and CDR2 YFSETQ. The CDR3 contains 14 residues. Drawing the rest from reference TRBV5-1 and TRBJ1-1, the complete variable domain is KAGVTQTPRYLIKTRGQQVTLSCSPISGHRSVSWYQQTPGQGLQFLFEYFSETQRNKGNFPGRFSGRQFSNSRSEMNVSTLELGDSALYLCASSSFGEDTEAFFGQGTRLTVV.

The genes are TRBV5-6 and TRBJ2-7; no clear D. V was trimmed by 2 bases and J by 4 bases, leaving 13 bases between them. The CDR3 runs 14 residues. Germline values: CDR1 SGHDT, CDR2 YYEEEE. The CDR3 nucleotides read TGTGCCAGCAGCTTATCGTCCTCCCCGTACGAGCAGTACTTC. Its translation: CASSLSSSPYEQYF.

This clone was counted once. The chain joins TRBV2 to TRBJ1-3, with D maybe TRBD1 (6 bases). Germline V gene lookup returns CDR1 SNHLY and CDR2 FYNNEI. With 3 bases removed from V and 2 bases from J, the gap between germline ends came to 8 bases. The CDR3 has 14 residues. The CDR3 protein is CASSERTAGNTIYF. The CDR3 region has the DNA TGTGCCAGCAGTGAGAGGACAGCTGGAAACACCATATATTTT.

The rearrangement joins TRBV10-1 to TRBJ1-1, with 7 bases identical to TRBD1. In germline, CDR1 is WNHNN, CDR2 SYGVQD (reference sequence). The J segment lost 7 bases and the V segment lost 6 bases, leaving 14 bases of the junction unmatched. The CDR3 length is 15 residues. The CDR3 coding sequence is TGCGCCAGCAGCCCCAGGGGCAGGGGGATCAGTGAAGCTTTCTTT. Protein: CASSPRGRGISEAFF.

The J gene is TRBJ2-1, the V gene TRBV6-2 or TRBV6-3; TRBD2 matches at 11 bases. The V gene end was trimmed by 4 bases and the J gene end by 9 bases; junction bases not matched to a gene: 20. The CDR3 is 19 residues long. The germline V gene has CDR1 MNHEY and CDR2 SVGEGT. CDR3 DNA: TGTGCCAGCAGTTCCCCGAGGGGCCGACTAGCGGGGTGGGGGGTTGAGCAGTTCTTC. It specifies CASSSPRGRLAGWGVEQFF.

The rearrangement joins TRBV10-2 to TRBJ2-3; 8 bases match TRBD2. Germline assignment: CDR1 WSHSY and CDR2 SAAADI. V shed 7 bases and J 1 base; nucleotides not matched to a gene: 7. The length of the CDR3 is 15 residues. CDR3 nucleotides: TGCGCCAGCACGGATAGCGGGGTGGGCACAGATACGCAGTATTTT. Amino acids: CASTDSGVGTDTQYF.

The table lists this clone with a few counts. The chain combines TRBV10-1 with TRBJ2-7; 8 bases are a match to TRBD1. After removal of 5 bases from V and 4 bases from J, the junction contained 4 bases not matched to a gene. This CDR3 has 13 amino acids. Germline V gene sequence: CDR1 WNHNN, CDR2 SYGVQD (reference sequence). CDR3 protein: CASSRQGWYEQYF. The CDR3 region has the DNA TGCGCCAGCAGTAGACAGGGGTGGTACGAGCAGTACTTC.

J is TRBJ2-1 and V is TRBV5-6, with 11 bases fitting TRBD2. The trim removed 0 bases at V and 9 bases at J, leaving 5 bases unmatched. In germline, CDR1 is SGHDT, CDR2 YYEEEE. The CDR3 length is 15 residues. CDR3 in amino acids: CASSLVSGGAGEQFF. CDR3 sequence (DNA): TGTGCCAGCAGCTTGGTTAGCGGGGGGGCCGGTGAGCAGTTCTTC.